The rows below give T cell receptor beta chains drawn from one sample of a study of blood T cell repertoires in COVID-19. Repertoires were generated with immunoSEQ multiplex PCR, while TCRdb's copy carries only in-frame clones and drops some. The sample carries about 120,000 clones, 90% recorded once. Sequenced material: peripheral blood. The receptors derive from an older woman with COVID-19, enrolled during active disease. CDR3s include the opening cysteine and the closing phenylalanine or tryptophan. A D gene is named only where the DNA matches it firmly. A row's size may be missing; if present it is once, few, many or a size class.

j_call d_call cdr3_length v_call clone_size cdr3_nt cdr3_aa
TRBJ2-1 . 14 TRBV2 . TGTGCCAGCTGCCCTTCGGGACTTTACAATGAGCAGTTCTTC CASCPSGLYNEQFF
TRBJ1-6 TRBD1 15 TRBV9 . TGTGCCAGCAGCGCCGGGACAGGGGAGAATTCACCCCTCCACTTT CASSAGTGENSPLHF
TRBJ1-2 . 15 TRBV4-3 . TGCGCCAGCAGCCCCGAACTACAGGGATTTAAGGGCTACACCTTC CASSPELQGFKGYTF
TRBJ2-5 TRBD2 14 TRBV3-1/TRBV3-2 . TGTGCCAGCAGCCTCTCGGGGCGGGGGGGCCTCCGGTACTTC CASSLSGRGGLRYF
TRBJ1-1 . 13 TRBV7-3 once TGTGCCAGCAGCTCAGGGTTGAACACTGAAGCTTTCTTT CASSSGLNTEAFF
TRBJ2-1 TRBD2 17 TRBV7-2 . TGTGCCAGCACCGTAGGCGGGGGGGCCGGCTCCTACAATGAGCAGTTCTTC CASTVGGGAGSYNEQFF
TRBJ1-4 TRBD1 13 TRBV19 . TGTGCCAGTAGGGGACAGGGTTTACGAAAACTGTTTTTT CASRGQGLRKLFF
TRBJ2-2 TRBD2 16 TRBV11-2 . TGTGCCAGCAGCTACACTAGCGGGGGGGCCGCCGGGGAGCTGTTTTTT CASSYTSGGAAGELFF
TRBJ2-3 TRBD1 16 TRBV25-1 . TGTGCCAGCAGTGAATTGAGGGGGCGCGGCACAGATACGCAGTATTTT CASSELRGRGTDTQYF
TRBJ1-2 TRBD1 13 TRBV7-2 . TGTGCCAGCAGAAGGCAGGGGGATGAGGGCTACACCTTC CASRRQGDEGYTF
TRBJ2-1 . 18 TRBV7-6 . TGTGCCAGCAGCTTAGCGCGGAGAAACCCTGGCCAATACAATGAGCAGTTCTTC CASSLARRNPGQYNEQFF
TRBJ1-2 TRBD1 13 TRBV5-1 . TGCGCCAGCAACCTGAACAACAGGGGAGGCTACACCTTC CASNLNNRGGYTF
TRBJ1-1 . 15 TRBV27 . TGTGCCACCAAAGGACGAATCGGGGGGGGCGCTGAAGCTTTCTTT CATKGRIGGGAEAFF
TRBJ2-1 TRBD1 13 TRBV3-1/TRBV3-2 . TGTGCCAGCAGGGGGGACAGCTACAATGAGCAGTTCTTC CASRGDSYNEQFF
TRBJ2-5 . 12 TRBV7-6 few TGTGCCAGCCTTGACTTAGAAGGGGCCCAGTACTTC CASLDLEGAQYF
TRBJ2-1 . 14 TRBV23-1 . TGCGCCAGCAGTCGAAAGGGAGACTTGGATGAGCAGTTCTTC CASSRKGDLDEQFF
TRBJ2-2 . 16 TRBV3-1/TRBV3-2 . TGTGCCAGCAGCCAGCCAAGAAGTACGGTCACCGGGGAGCTGTTTTTT CASSQPRSTVTGELFF
TRBJ1-4 TRBD1 17 TRBV19 . TGTGCCAGTAGTATAGTGGGACAGGCCACAACTAATGAAAAACTGTTTTTT CASSIVGQATTNEKLFF
TRBJ1-2 . 15 TRBV6-5 . TGTGCCAGCAGTTCCTCGGCCCCGTACAACTATGGCTACACCTTC CASSSSAPYNYGYTF
TRBJ1-5 . 15 TRBV6-5 . TGTGCCAGCAGCCAAAACAGGGTAGGCAATCAGCCCCAGCATTTT CASSQNRVGNQPQHF
TRBJ1-2 TRBD1 14 TRBV15 . TGTGCCACCAGCAGAGATACAGGGGATGGTGGCTACACCTTC CATSRDTGDGGYTF
TRBJ2-3 TRBD2 17 TRBV5-4 . TGTGCCAGCAGCTTGACTAGCGGGGGTGTAGGCACAGATACGCAGTATTTT CASSLTSGGVGTDTQYF
TRBJ1-6 . 15 TRBV27 . TGTGCCAGCAGGATACAGGGACCCTATAATTCACCCCTCCACTTT CASRIQGPYNSPLHF
TRBJ1-2 TRBD1 15 TRBV11-1 . TGTGCCAGCAGCCGCCCGGGACAGGCTCTATTTGGCTACACCTTC CASSRPGQALFGYTF
TRBJ1-2 . 13 TRBV19 once TGTGCCAGTAGTATAGATCCGAGCGGGGGCTACACCTTC CASSIDPSGGYTF
TRBJ2-7 . 13 TRBV7-3 . TGTGCCAGCAGCTTTGCCAGGGAGGACGAGCAGTACTTC CASSFAREDEQYF
TRBJ1-2 . 14 TRBV10-1 . TGCGCCAGCAGTGAGGCCAGTACTAACTATGGCTACACCTTC CASSEASTNYGYTF
TRBJ2-5 . 16 TRBV19 . TGTGCCAGTACTCGTCGGGGAAATTTGGCGGGGGAGACCCAGTACTTC CASTRRGNLAGETQYF
TRBJ1-6 . 18 TRBV3-1/TRBV3-2 . TGTGCCAGCAGCCAATATGGTAGTCAGGCCTCCTATAATTCACCCCTCCACTTT CASSQYGSQASYNSPLHF
TRBJ1-2 . 12 TRBV12-2 . TGTGCAAGTCGCTTACAGGGTTGTGGCTACACCTTC CASRLQGCGYTF
TRBJ2-3 TRBD2 14 TRBV7-9 . TGTGCCAGCACCCTGGGACTAGATTTTGATACGCAGTATTTT CASTLGLDFDTQYF
TRBJ2-5 TRBD2 14 TRBV18 . TGTGCCAGCTCACGAGCGGGGGGCCAAGAGACCCAGTACTTC CASSRAGGQETQYF
TRBJ1-2 . 11 TRBV12-5 . TGTGCTAGTGGGATGGGGAGGGGCTACACCTTC CASGMGRGYTF
TRBJ1-6 . 15 TRBV5-1 few TGCGCCAGCAGCTTGGGTCCTGGTGTGCGATCACCCCTCCACTTT CASSLGPGVRSPLHF
TRBJ2-3 . 14 TRBV5-1 . TGCGCCAGCAGCTTGGCTCTGGGAGAAGATACGCAGTATTTT CASSLALGEDTQYF
TRBJ1-1 . 14 TRBV7-9 . TGTGCCAGCAGCTTAGCAGGGGCAAACACTGAAGCTTTCTTT CASSLAGANTEAFF
TRBJ2-3 TRBD2 16 TRBV5-1 . TGCGCCAGCAGCTTGGGGCCTAGCGGGGGGACGAATACGCAGTATTTT CASSLGPSGGTNTQYF
TRBJ2-5 . 15 TRBV18 . TGTGCCAGCTCACCACAAAACACAGGGCACGGGACCCAGTACTTC CASSPQNTGHGTQYF
TRBJ1-1 TRBD1 16 TRBV9 once TGTGCCAGCAGCATGGGGACAGGGCTGGGGAACACTGAAGCTTTCTTT CASSMGTGLGNTEAFF
TRBJ2-3 . 13 TRBV27 . TGTGCCAGCAGCGGGGGTAACACAGATACGCAGTATTTT CASSGGNTDTQYF
TRBJ1-2 . 11 TRBV2 . TGTGCCAGTCAGGGTGGGAATGGCTACACCTTC CASQGGNGYTF
TRBJ2-3 TRBD2 15 TRBV11-2 . TGTGCCAGCAGCTTTAGCGGGGGGAGCACAGATACGCAGTATTTT CASSFSGGSTDTQYF
TRBJ2-3 . 15 TRBV3-1/TRBV3-2 . TGTGCCAGCAGCCAAGATCGCGGTGAGACAGATACGCAGTATTTT CASSQDRGETDTQYF
TRBJ2-2 . 15 TRBV5-1 . TGCGCCAGCAAAAACAGGAAAGAGAACACCGGGGAGCTGTTTTTT CASKNRKENTGELFF
TRBJ2-5 . 13 TRBV14 . TGTGCCAGCAAGGCCACAGGGAAAGAGACCCAGTACTTC CASKATGKETQYF
TRBJ1-2 . 11 TRBV25-1 . TGTGCCAGCAGTGAACCGGGTGGCTACACCTTC CASSEPGGYTF
TRBJ2-2 . 14 TRBV27 . TGTGCCAGCAGTATGATCGAGTCCACCGGGGAGCTGTTTTTT CASSMIESTGELFF
TRBJ2-5 TRBD1 15 TRBV7-2 . TGTGCCAGCAGCTTAGCGGACAGGCGACAAGAGACCCAGTACTTC CASSLADRRQETQYF
TRBJ2-1 . 11 TRBV12-3/TRBV12-4 once TGTGCCAGCAGTCCACAGGGTGAGCAGTTCTTC CASSPQGEQFF
TRBJ2-3 TRBD2 15 TRBV10-3 . TGTGCCATCAGGGGACTAGCGGGGGGAACAGATACGCAGTATTTT CAIRGLAGGTDTQYF
TRBJ1-2 . 14 TRBV7-2 . TGTGCCAGCAGCTTTGTTCCGGGGGGCGAGAGCTACACCTTC CASSFVPGGESYTF
TRBJ1-4 . 16 TRBV7-8 . TGTGCCAGCAGCGCCACACCCGTTGCAACTAATGAAAAACTGTTTTTT CASSATPVATNEKLFF
TRBJ2-7 TRBD2 15 TRBV15 . TGTGCCACCAGCAGAGAACTAGCGGGCCCATACGAGCAGTACTTC CATSRELAGPYEQYF
TRBJ1-5 TRBD1 14 TRBV6-6 . TGTGCCAGCAGTTCGACAGGGGGCAATCAGCCCCAGCATTTT CASSSTGGNQPQHF
TRBJ2-2 TRBD1 15 TRBV5-4 . TGTGCCAGCAGCACTTCAGGGGGCGCGACCGGGGAGCTGTTTTTT CASSTSGGATGELFF
TRBJ2-6 . 16 TRBV15 . TGTGCCACCAGCAGTGGGGACTCCTCTGGGGCCAACGTCCTGACTTTC CATSSGDSSGANVLTF
TRBJ1-2 . 15 TRBV11-2 . TGTGCCAGCAGCCCGAGACAAGGTGGGAACTATGGCTACACCTTC CASSPRQGGNYGYTF
TRBJ1-3 . 14 TRBV7-2 . TGTGCCAGCAGCCTCGGGACTGCAGGAAACACCATATATTTT CASSLGTAGNTIYF